This T cell receptor (beta chain) was identified during a study of CD8+ T cells in alopecia areata. Germline CDR1 SGHTA, CDR2 FQGNSA. This CDR3 comprises 11 residues. Trimming removed 6 bases from V and 3 bases from J, with 4 bases in between. TCR sequencing used cDNA made by reverse transcription of extracted RNA. Profiled with immunoSEQ multiplex PCR; TCRdb holds only in-frame clones, not every one. Of about 97,000 clones in the sample, about 40% are singletons; the top ten hold 1% to 1.5%. The chain recombines TRBV7-2 with TRBJ2-3; no clear D gene. The sequenced sample consisted of CD4+ T cells sorted from blood. The origin of this receptor is a human donor with alopecia areata. CDR3 bases: TGTGCCAGCAGGAAAACAGATACGCAGTATTTT. Amino acid sequence: CASRKTDTQYF. The complete variable domain, with remaining parts taken from reference TRBV7-2 and TRBJ2-3, reads GAGVSQSPSNKVTEKGKDVELRCDPISGHTALYWYRQSLGQGLEFLIYFQGNSAPDKSGLPSDRFSAERTGGSVSTLTIQRTQQEDSAVYLCASRKTDTQYFGPGTRLTVL.